This section outlines one T cell receptor (beta chain) sequence together with its context. CDR1 is LNHDA and CDR2 is SQIVND in the germline V gene (reference sequence). The J segment lost 1 base and the V segment lost 3 bases, leaving 6 bases of the junction unmatched. The CDR3 is 16 amino acids. This record comes from a study of T cell changes during pregnancy in multiple sclerosis. Generated by immunoSEQ multiplex PCR, the TCRdb table keeps only in-frame clones and is missing some. The sample carries around 50,000 clones, around 92% recorded once. This chain uses TRBV19 with TRBJ2-1; 7 bases are a match to TRBD2. The sequence came from a female donor with multiple sclerosis, enrolled in a pregnancy study. Specimen: CD8+ T cells from peripheral blood mononuclear cells, collected in the first trimester of pregnancy. The CDR3 coding sequence is TGTGCCAGTAGTATCCTACTAGCGACTTCCTACAATGAGCAGTTCTTC. It codes for CASSILLATSYNEQFF.